The sequence of this TCR beta chain was determined in a study of regulatory T cells in long-lasting Graves disease. The time point was: newly diagnosed GD, antithyroid drugs for less than 3 months. The TCR library used RNA extracted from PBMCs. About this clonotype itself: A far bigger clonotype differs at one base, so this is likely a read error.

Arm-PCR of CDR3 regions and iRepertoire HTBI primers were the basis on which TCR beta libraries were built. One entry per CDR3 protein results from TCRdb running MiXCR on the multiplex PCR reads. The sample includes 350,000 to 500,000 distinct CDR3 sequences, 16% of them seen just once. Germline V CDR1 and CDR2: SNHLY, FYNNEI. Trimming removed 6 bases from V and 1 base from J; junction bases left unmatched: 2. The CDR3 consists of 14 residues. These data were also filed under a second study, of T cells in Graves' hyperthyroidism and ophthalmopathy.

The chain carries TRBV2 and TRBJ2-3, with 9 bases lining up with TRBD2. The sequence was obtained from a woman aged 18-35 years with Graves disease. Sequenced material: peripheral blood mononuclear cells (PBMCs), taken at new diagnosis, from a patient treated with antithyroid drugs. DNA of the CDR3: TGTGCCAGCAGAATAGCGGGAGGCACAGATACGCAGTATTTT. This codes for CASRIAGGTDTQYF.